The clone carrying this TCR beta chain was recorded many times. The antigen is not known. This entry comes from a study of human T cells and chemical hapten exposure. This sample's time point: patch test 1, 2 weeks after DPC sensitization. Treatment of the sample: therapeutic diphenylcyclopropenone sensitization with weekly scalp DPC. TCRdb reprocessed the RACE reads with MiXCR, giving one entry per CDR3 protein. The sample holds 150,000 to 200,000 distinct CDR3 sequences; 20% to 25% are singletons and the top ten take 6.7%. Study-level points and caveats: Significantly greater numbers of large CDR3 similarity clusters came from expanded TCRs than from controls. Patch test scores rose with PT1 expanded TCR counts, a positive correlation. TCRs exceeding a frequency of 1 in 1000 stayed unchanged under DPC sensitization.

This TCR was recovered from a woman aged 50 to 60 with alopecia areata. Some clones in this sample may be carry-over from other donors' samples. The sequencing used whole blood, collected in connection with sensitization to the hapten diphenylcyclopropenone (DPC).

The CDR3, as DNA: TGTGCCAGCAGCTTAGGAAGTGGTAGCACAGATACGCAGTATTTT. It yields the protein CASSLGSGSTDTQYF. The chain links TRBV7-2 to TRBJ2-3; D is ambiguous. Trimming took 1 base from V and 0 from J, leaving 8 bases between them. Germline CDR1 SGHTA, CDR2 FQGNSA. The CDR3 covers 15 residues.